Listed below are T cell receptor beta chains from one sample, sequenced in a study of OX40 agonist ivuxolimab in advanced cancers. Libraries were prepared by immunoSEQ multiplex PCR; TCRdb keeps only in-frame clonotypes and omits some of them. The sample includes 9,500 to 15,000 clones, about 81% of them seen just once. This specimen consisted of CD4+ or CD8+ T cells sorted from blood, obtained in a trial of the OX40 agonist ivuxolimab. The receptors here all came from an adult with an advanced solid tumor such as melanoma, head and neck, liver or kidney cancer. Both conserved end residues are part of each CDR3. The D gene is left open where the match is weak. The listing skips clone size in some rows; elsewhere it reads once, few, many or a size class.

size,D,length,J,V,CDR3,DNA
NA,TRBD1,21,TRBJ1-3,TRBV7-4,CASSLNSVGTGDSSSGNTIYF,TGTGCCAGCAGCTTAAACTCTGTCGGGACAGGCGATTCGAGCTCTGGAAACACCATATATTTT
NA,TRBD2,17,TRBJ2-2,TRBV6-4,CASSATPGLAATGELFF,TGTGCCAGCAGTGCCACCCCGGGACTAGCAGCCACCGGGGAGCTGTTTTTT
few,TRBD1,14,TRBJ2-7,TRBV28,CASSPRTGYFEQYF,TGTGCCAGCAGTCCCCGGACAGGGTATTTCGAGCAGTACTTC
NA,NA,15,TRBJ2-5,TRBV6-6,CASSYSKAAQETQYF,TGTGCCAGCAGTTACTCGAAGGCAGCACAAGAGACCCAGTACTTC
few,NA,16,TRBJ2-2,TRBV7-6,CASSFLAVPNTGELFF,TGTGCCAGCAGCTTCTTAGCGGTGCCGAACACCGGGGAGCTGTTTTTT
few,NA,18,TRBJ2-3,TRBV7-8,CASSVEEGNTINTDTQYF,TGTGCCAGCAGCGTAGAAGAGGGAAATACTATTAACACAGATACGCAGTATTTT
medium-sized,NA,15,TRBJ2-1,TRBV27,CASSLYGGPYNEQFF,TGTGCCAGCAGTTTATACGGGGGGCCCTACAATGAGCAGTTCTTC
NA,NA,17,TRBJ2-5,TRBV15,CATSRENIWTDQETQYF,TGTGCCACCAGCAGAGAGAATATTTGGACAGATCAAGAGACCCAGTACTTC
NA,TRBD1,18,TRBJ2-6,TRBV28,CASSPPGQVVSGANVLTF,TGTGCCAGCAGTCCTCCGGGACAGGTCGTATCTGGGGCCAACGTCCTGACTTTC
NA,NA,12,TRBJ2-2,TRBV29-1,CSGTSKAGELFF,TGCAGCGGGACATCTAAGGCCGGGGAGCTGTTTTTT
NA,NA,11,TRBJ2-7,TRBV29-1,CSVEEMSEQYF,TGCAGCGTTGAAGAGATGAGCGAGCAGTACTTC
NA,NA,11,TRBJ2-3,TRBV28,CASSLADTQYF,TGTGCCAGCAGTTTAGCTGATACGCAGTATTTT
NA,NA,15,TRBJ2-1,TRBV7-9,CASSSFFSPYNEQFF,TGTGCCAGCAGCTCCTTTTTCTCGCCCTACAATGAGCAGTTCTTC
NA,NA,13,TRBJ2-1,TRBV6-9,CASALRTDNEQFF,TGTGCCAGCGCCCTCAGGACAGACAATGAGCAGTTCTTC
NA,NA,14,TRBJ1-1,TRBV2,CASSEGRGATEAFF,TGTGCCAGCAGTGAAGGTCGGGGGGCCACTGAAGCTTTCTTT
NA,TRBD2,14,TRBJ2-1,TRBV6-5,CASSVAGSYNEQFF,TGTGCCAGCAGTGTAGCGGGCTCCTACAATGAGCAGTTCTTC
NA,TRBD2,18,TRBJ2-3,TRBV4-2,CASSQEGGLAGSTDTQYF,TGTGCCAGCAGCCAAGAAGGGGGACTAGCGGGGAGCACAGATACGCAGTATTTT
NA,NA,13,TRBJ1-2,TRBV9,CASSVASSYGYTF,TGTGCCAGCAGCGTAGCTTCAAGCTATGGCTACACCTTC
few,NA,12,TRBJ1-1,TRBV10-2,CASSLMNTEAFF,TGCGCCAGCAGTTTGATGAACACTGAAGCTTTCTTT
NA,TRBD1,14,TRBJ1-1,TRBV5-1,CASSFGTGSTEAFF,TGCGCCAGCAGCTTCGGGACAGGTTCCACTGAAGCTTTCTTT
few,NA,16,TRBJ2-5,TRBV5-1,CASSGSTGPAQETQYF,TGCGCCAGCAGTGGTTCGACAGGTCCCGCCCAAGAGACCCAGTACTTC
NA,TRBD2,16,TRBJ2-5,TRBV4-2,CASSPRGLAGQETQYF,TGTGCCAGCAGCCCCCGGGGGCTAGCGGGCCAAGAGACCCAGTACTTC
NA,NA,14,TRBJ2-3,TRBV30,CAWSVGLSTDTQYF,TGTGCCTGGAGTGTGGGACTCTCCACAGATACGCAGTATTTT
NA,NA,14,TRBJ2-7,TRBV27,CASSLYFHSYEQYF,TGTGCCAGCAGTCTGTACTTTCACTCCTACGAGCAGTACTTC
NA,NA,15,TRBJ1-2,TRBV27,CASSFHRPGNYGYTF,TGTGCCAGCAGTTTTCATCGACCGGGGAACTATGGCTACACCTTC
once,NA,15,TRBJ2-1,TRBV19,CASSRMFASTGGQFF,TGTGCCAGTAGTAGGATGTTTGCATCTACAGGAGGGCAGTTCTTC
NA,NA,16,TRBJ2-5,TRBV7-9,CASSLTPPEGDETQYF,TGTGCCAGCAGCTTAACCCCTCCAGAGGGAGATGAGACCCAGTACTTC
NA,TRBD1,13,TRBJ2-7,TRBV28,CASIGTDSYEQYF,TGTGCCAGCATAGGGACAGACTCCTACGAGCAGTACTTC
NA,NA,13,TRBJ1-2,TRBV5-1,CASSQGYGDDYTF,TGCGCCAGCAGCCAGGGGTACGGGGACGACTACACCTTC
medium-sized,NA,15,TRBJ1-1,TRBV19,CASSIDRGLNTEAFF,TGTGCCAGTAGTATAGATCGAGGACTGAACACTGAAGCTTTCTTT
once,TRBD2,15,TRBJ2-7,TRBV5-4,CASSLALAGEYEQYF,TGTGCCAGCAGCTTGGCGCTAGCGGGAGAGTACGAGCAGTACTTC
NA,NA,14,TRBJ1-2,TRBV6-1,CASSVPTTYYGYTF,TGTGCCAGCAGTGTCCCCACGACATACTATGGCTACACCTTC
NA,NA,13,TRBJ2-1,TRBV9,CASSSEGLNEQFF,TGTGCCAGCAGCTCCGAGGGTCTTAATGAGCAGTTCTTC
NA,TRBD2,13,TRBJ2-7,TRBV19,CASSVSGSYEQYF,TGTGCCAGTAGTGTTAGCGGGTCCTACGAGCAGTACTTC
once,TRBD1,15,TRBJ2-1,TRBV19,CASSPRTGSGGEQFF,TGTGCCAGTAGTCCTCGGACAGGGTCTGGTGGTGAGCAGTTCTTC
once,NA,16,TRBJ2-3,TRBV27,CASSLKSAGPTDTQYF,TGTGCCAGCAGTTTAAAGAGTGCAGGGCCGACAGATACGCAGTATTTT
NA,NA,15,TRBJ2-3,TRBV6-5,CASSVDTGGTDTQYF,TGTGCCAGCAGTGTGGACACGGGAGGCACAGATACGCAGTATTTT
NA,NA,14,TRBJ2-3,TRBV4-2,CASSDFGSTDTQYF,TGTGCCAGCAGCGACTTTGGTAGCACAGATACGCAGTATTTT
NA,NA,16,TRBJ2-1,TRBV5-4,CASSLMVGTEYNEQFF,TGTGCCAGCAGCTTAATGGTCGGGACTGAATACAATGAGCAGTTCTTC
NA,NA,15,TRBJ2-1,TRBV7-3,CASSLGSSSYNEQFF,TGTGCCAGCAGCTTGGGGAGTAGCTCCTACAATGAGCAGTTCTTC
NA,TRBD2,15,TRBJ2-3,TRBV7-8,CASSLWLAGGDTQYF,TGTGCCAGCAGCTTGTGGCTAGCGGGAGGAGATACGCAGTATTTT
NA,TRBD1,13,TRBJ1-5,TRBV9,CASSVTGFQPQHF,TGTGCCAGCAGCGTGACAGGGTTTCAGCCCCAGCATTTT
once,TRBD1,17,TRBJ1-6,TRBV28,CASSFAWDSSYNSPLHF,TGTGCCAGCAGTTTCGCGTGGGACAGCTCCTATAATTCACCCCTCCACTTT
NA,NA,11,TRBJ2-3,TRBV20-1,CSAGGLPVRYF,TGCAGTGCTGGAGGACTACCGGTTCGGTATTTT
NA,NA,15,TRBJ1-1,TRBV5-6,CASSLLRGGATEAFF,TGTGCCAGCAGCTTGTTACGGGGGGGAGCCACTGAAGCTTTCTTT
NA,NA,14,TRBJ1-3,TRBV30,CAWSAGTPGNTIYF,TGTGCCTGGAGTGCGGGGACACCCGGAAACACCATATATTTT
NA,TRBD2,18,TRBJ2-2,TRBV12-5,CASGLVILAGSDTGELFF,TGTGCTAGTGGTTTGGTAATCCTAGCGGGGTCGGACACCGGGGAGCTGTTTTTT
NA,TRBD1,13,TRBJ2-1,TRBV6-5,CASSPTGDNEQFF,TGTGCCAGCAGTCCTACAGGGGACAATGAGCAGTTCTTC
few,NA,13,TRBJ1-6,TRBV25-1,CASSRGGYSPLHF,TGTGCCAGCAGTCGGGGAGGGTACTCACCCCTCCACTTT
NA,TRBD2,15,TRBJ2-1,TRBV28,CASSLWTSGSDEQFF,TGTGCCAGCAGTTTATGGACTAGCGGGAGTGATGAGCAGTTCTTC
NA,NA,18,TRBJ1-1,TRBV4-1,CASSLLTAYLPNHTEAFF,TGCGCCAGCAGCCTTTTGACAGCTTACCTCCCGAACCACACTGAAGCTTTCTTT
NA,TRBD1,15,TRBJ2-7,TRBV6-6,CASSYSRDRGHEQYF,TGTGCCAGCAGTTACTCCCGGGACAGGGGCCACGAGCAGTACTTC
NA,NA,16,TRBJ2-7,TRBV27,CASSLTAGLSGYEQYF,TGTGCCAGCTCCCTTACGGCAGGGTTAAGTGGTTACGAGCAGTACTTC